This is a list of T cell receptor beta chains from one sample in a study of T cell responses to AZD1222 COVID-19 vaccine. This table comes from immunoSEQ multiplex PCR, and its TCRdb copy is limited to in-frame clones, with some not included. The table has some 110,000 clones, 88% seen once; the top ten hold 2% to 3%. The sample here was peripheral blood, taken on day 0 of AZD1222 vaccination. Receptor source: an adult in good health. CDR3s include the opening cysteine and the closing phenylalanine or tryptophan. D genes are given only for firm matches. Not all rows give a size; the values are once, few, many and, for expanded clones, a class.

>TRBJ1-6|-|TRBD1|TRBV19
CASSIRQGSGNSPLHF
TGTGCCAGTAGTATTCGACAGGGCAGCGGGAATTCACCCCTCCACTTT
>TRBJ1-5|-|-|TRBV6-5
CASWGGDQPQHF
TGTGCCAGCTGGGGGGGGGATCAGCCCCAGCATTTT
>TRBJ2-5|-|-|TRBV7-8
CASSPGLGGQETQYF
TGTGCCAGCAGCCCTGGACTAGGGGGACAAGAGACCCAGTACTTC
>TRBJ2-1|-|-|TRBV13
CASSLYGEYNEQFF
TGTGCCAGCAGCTTATATGGGGAGTACAATGAGCAGTTCTTC
>TRBJ2-1|-|-|TRBV25-1
CVIPWGHSNEQFF
TGTGTCATCCCTTGGGGACACAGCAATGAGCAGTTCTTC
>TRBJ1-5|-|-|TRBV2
CASSVLGVINQPQHF
TGTGCCAGCAGTGTTCTGGGGGTGATCAATCAGCCCCAGCATTTT
>TRBJ2-1|-|TRBD1|TRBV24-1
CATSDSGTGQYEQFF
TGTGCCACCAGTGATTCTGGGACAGGGCAGTATGAGCAGTTCTTC
>TRBJ1-5|-|TRBD1|TRBV7-8
CASRPGTANQPQHF
TGTGCCAGCAGACCAGGGACAGCTAATCAGCCCCAGCATTTT
>TRBJ1-6|-|-|TRBV7-2
CASSLQGPSTYNSPLHF
TGTGCCAGCAGCTTACAGGGGCCATCCACCTATAATTCACCCCTCCACTTT
>TRBJ2-1|-|-|TRBV4-2
CASSPYRMGTYNEQFF
TGTGCCAGCAGCCCGTACAGGATGGGCACCTACAATGAGCAGTTCTTC
>TRBJ1-1|-|-|TRBV2
CASRGGEAFF
TGTGCCAGCAGGGGGGGTGAAGCTTTCTTT
>TRBJ2-1|-|-|TRBV7-3
CASSHLSSSYNEQFF
TGTGCCAGCAGCCACCTCTCGAGCTCCTACAATGAGCAGTTCTTC
>TRBJ1-5|-|TRBD1|TRBV12-3/TRBV12-4
CASRDRVDQPQHF
TGTGCCAGCAGGGACAGGGTCGATCAGCCCCAGCATTTT
>TRBJ2-3|-|-|TRBV28
CASSFSASETSTDTQYF
TGTGCCAGCAGTTTCAGTGCTAGCGAAACTAGCACAGATACGCAGTATTTT
>TRBJ1-2|-|-|TRBV5-4
CASSSGGGQANYGYTF
TGTGCCAGCAGCTCGGGTGGGGGCCAAGCTAACTATGGCTACACCTTC
>TRBJ1-2|once|-|TRBV25-1
CASSESRDKVWTNYGYTF
TGTGCCAGCAGTGAATCGCGAGACAAGGTTTGGACTAACTATGGCTACACCTTC
>TRBJ1-1|-|-|TRBV7-9
CASSFPRGEPNTEAFF
TGTGCCAGCAGCTTCCCGCGGGGGGAGCCGAACACTGAAGCTTTCTTT
>TRBJ1-5|-|TRBD1|TRBV6-6
CASSSSTGGQPQHF
TGTGCCAGCAGTTCCTCGACAGGGGGGCAGCCCCAGCATTTT
>TRBJ2-7|-|-|TRBV6-5
CASSSPAGREQYF
TGTGCCAGCAGTTCCCCGGCGGGGCGGGAGCAGTACTTC
>TRBJ2-1|-|-|TRBV5-1
CASSLGISSSYNEQFF
TGCGCCAGCAGCTTGGGTATTTCCAGCTCCTACAATGAGCAGTTCTTC
>TRBJ1-1|-|TRBD1|TRBV6-5
CASKVGTGVNTEAFF
TGTGCCAGCAAGGTCGGGACAGGGGTGAACACTGAAGCTTTCTTT
>TRBJ2-1|-|TRBD2|TRBV3-1/TRBV3-2
CASSRTGLAGGYSSNEQFF
TGTGCCAGCAGCCGTACGGGACTAGCGGGAGGGTATTCGTCCAATGAGCAGTTCTTC
>TRBJ1-3|-|-|TRBV4-1
CASSPLWRSGNTIYF
TGCGCCAGCAGCCCCTTATGGAGGTCTGGAAACACCATATATTTT
>TRBJ2-1|-|TRBD2|TRBV2
CASRTRTSAYNEQFF
TGTGCCAGCAGGACCAGGACTAGCGCGTACAATGAGCAGTTCTTC
>TRBJ1-4|-|-|TRBV5-8
CASSGAARKLFF
TGTGCCAGCAGCGGCGCGGCTAGGAAACTGTTTTTT